This T cell receptor (beta chain) was documented in a study of blood T cell repertoires in COVID-19. Whole-study context: Spain, Italy and the United States supplied samples that represented acute and convalescent COVID-19. In each case, the material was cDNA or gDNA derived from T cells, B-cell-depleted T cells, or PBMCs.

CDR1 MDHEN and CDR2 SYDVKM come from the germline V gene. Deletions cut 5 bases from V and 2 bases from J, with 7 bases between. The CDR3 runs 13 residues. Per the original data handling: Counts of nucleated cells, estimated from reference gene primer amplification, were obtained. The data were produced by immunoSEQ multiplex PCR, yet TCRdb's version contains in-frame clones alone and is incomplete. V and J calls plus clone size are reproduced from that table; the DNA served to infer D and trimming. The sample includes around 120,000 clones, around 86% seen only once; the top ten take roughly 29%. The genes are TRBV28 and TRBJ1-3; D possibly corresponds to TRBD1 (5 bases). This TCR derives from an older woman with acute or convalescent COVID-19. Sequenced input: peripheral blood. CDR3 coding DNA: TGTGCCAGCAGTCGACAGACTGGAAACACCATATATTTT. It translates to CASSRQTGNTIYF.